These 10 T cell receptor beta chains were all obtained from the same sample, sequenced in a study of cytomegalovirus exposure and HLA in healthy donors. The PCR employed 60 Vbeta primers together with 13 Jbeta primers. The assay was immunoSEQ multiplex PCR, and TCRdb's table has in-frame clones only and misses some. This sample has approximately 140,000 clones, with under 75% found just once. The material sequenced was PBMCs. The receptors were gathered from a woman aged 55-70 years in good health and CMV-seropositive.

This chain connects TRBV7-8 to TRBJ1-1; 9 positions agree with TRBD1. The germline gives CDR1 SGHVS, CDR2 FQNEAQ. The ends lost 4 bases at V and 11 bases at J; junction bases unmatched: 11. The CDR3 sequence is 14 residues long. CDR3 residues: CASSSLQGAVGAFF. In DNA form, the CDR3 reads TGTGCCAGCAGCTCATTACAGGGGGCAGTAGGGGCTTTCTTT.

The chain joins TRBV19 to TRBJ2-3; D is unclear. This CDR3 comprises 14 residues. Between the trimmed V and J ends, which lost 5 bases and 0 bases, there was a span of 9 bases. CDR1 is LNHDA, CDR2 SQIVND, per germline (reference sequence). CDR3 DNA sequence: TGTGCCAGTAGTGTTTATCCTAGCACAGATACGCAGTATTTT. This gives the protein CASSVYPSTDTQYF.

The CDR3 is CASSQDMRGDNEQFF. The CDR3 DNA sequence: TGCGCCAGCAGCCAAGATATGCGGGGTGATAATGAGCAGTTCTTC. The rearrangement uses TRBV4-1 and TRBJ2-1, with D possibly matching TRBD2 (6 bases). The CDR3 has 15 amino acids. Germline V lookup: CDR1 MGHRA, CDR2 YSYEKL. Trimming took off 0 bases at V and 7 bases at J, with 13 bases between the two ends.

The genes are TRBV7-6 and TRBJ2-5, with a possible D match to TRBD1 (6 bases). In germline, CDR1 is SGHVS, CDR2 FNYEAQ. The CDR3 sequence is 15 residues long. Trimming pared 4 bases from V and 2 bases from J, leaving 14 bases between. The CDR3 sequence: CASSWTALQQETQYF. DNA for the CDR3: TGTGCCAGCAGCTGGACAGCACTACAACAAGAGACCCAGTACTTC.

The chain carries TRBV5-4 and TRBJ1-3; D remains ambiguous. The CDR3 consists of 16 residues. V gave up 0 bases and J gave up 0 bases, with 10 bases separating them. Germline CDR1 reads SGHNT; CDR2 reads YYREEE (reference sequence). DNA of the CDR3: TGTGCCAGCAGCTTGGGGGCAGTCACCTCTGGAAACACCATATATTTT. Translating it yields CASSLGAVTSGNTIYF.

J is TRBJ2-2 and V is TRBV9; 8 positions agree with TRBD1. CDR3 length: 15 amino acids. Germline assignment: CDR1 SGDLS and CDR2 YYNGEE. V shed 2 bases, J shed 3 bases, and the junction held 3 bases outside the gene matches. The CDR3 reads CASSVGQDDTGELFF. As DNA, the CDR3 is TGTGCCAGCAGCGTGGGACAGGATGACACCGGGGAGCTGTTTTTT.

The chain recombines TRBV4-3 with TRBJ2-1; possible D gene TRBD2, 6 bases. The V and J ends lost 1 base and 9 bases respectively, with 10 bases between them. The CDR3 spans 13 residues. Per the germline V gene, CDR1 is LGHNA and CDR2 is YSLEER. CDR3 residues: CASSQVRGVEQFF. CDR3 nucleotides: TGCGCCAGCAGCCAAGTGCGGGGCGTTGAGCAGTTCTTC.

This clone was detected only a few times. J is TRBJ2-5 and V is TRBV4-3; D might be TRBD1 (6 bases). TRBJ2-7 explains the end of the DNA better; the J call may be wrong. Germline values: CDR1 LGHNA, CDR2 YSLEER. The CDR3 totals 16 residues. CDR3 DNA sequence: TGCGCCAGCAGCCAAGTAACAGGGAGAACGCCCTACGAGCAGTACTTC. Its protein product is CASSQVTGRTPYEQYF.

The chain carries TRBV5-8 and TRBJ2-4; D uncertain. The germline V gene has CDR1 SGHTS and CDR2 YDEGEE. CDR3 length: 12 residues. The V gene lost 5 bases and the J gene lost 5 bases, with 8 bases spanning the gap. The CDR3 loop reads CASRERENIQYF. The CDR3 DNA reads TGTGCCAGCAGAGAGCGAGAAAACATTCAGTACTTC. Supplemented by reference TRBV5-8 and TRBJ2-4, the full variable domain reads EAGVTQSPTHLIKTRGQQATLRCSPISGHTSVYWYQQALGLGLQFLLWYDEGEERNRGNFPPRFSGRQFPNYSSELNVNALELEDSALYLCASRERENIQYFGAGTRLSVL.

CDR3 protein: CASSPDRVTYGYTF. The DNA for the CDR3 is TGTGCCAGCTCACCCGACAGGGTCACCTATGGCTACACCTTC. The chain uses TRBV18 and TRBJ1-2; 7 positions match TRBD1. The V gene end was trimmed by 3 bases and the J gene end by 4 bases; junction bases not matched to a gene: 5. This CDR3 has 14 residues. CDR1 and CDR2 (germline): KGHSH, LQKENI.